These 27 T cell receptor beta chains came from one sample sequenced in a study of blood T cell repertoires in COVID-19. The method was immunoSEQ multiplex PCR; TCRdb's version includes in-frame clones alone and lacks a portion of them. The sample shows approximately 230,000 clones, just under 85% of them seen only once. Sequenced: peripheral blood. Source of these receptors: a man older than 75 with acute or convalescent COVID-19.

The V gene is TRBV7-9, the J gene TRBJ2-5, with 10 bases identical to TRBD2. This CDR3 contains 15 residues. CDR1 is SEHNR and CDR2 is FQNEAQ in the germline V gene (reference sequence). Losses at the gene ends were 5 bases for V and 1 base for J; bases not matched to a gene: 4. CDR3 protein: CASSPGTSAQETQYF. CDR3 sequence (DNA): TGTGCCAGCAGCCCCGGGACTAGCGCCCAAGAGACCCAGTACTTC.

The V gene is TRBV7-9, the J gene TRBJ2-1; TRBD2 matches at 12 bases. Germline CDR1 reads SEHNR; CDR2 reads FQNEAQ (reference sequence). This CDR3 comprises 15 residues. Losses at the gene ends were 3 bases for V and 9 bases for J; bases not matched to a gene: 6. The CDR3 protein is CASSFLAGGQGEQFF. CDR3 bases: TGTGCCAGCAGCTTTCTAGCGGGAGGGCAAGGTGAGCAGTTCTTC.

The V call is TRBV7-8, the J call TRBJ1-5; a weak D match, TRBD1 (5 bases). The CDR3 consists of 13 residues. V lost 1 base to trimming and J lost 9 bases, with 10 bases between them. Looked up from germline, CDR1 is SGHVS and CDR2 is FQNEAQ. CDR3 amino acids: CASSLEQARPQHF. The CDR3 DNA reads TGTGCCAGCAGCTTAGAACAGGCCCGGCCCCAGCATTTT.

This chain uses TRBV5-1 with TRBJ2-2, with 13 positions matching TRBD2. The length of the CDR3 is 17 residues. V was pared by 3 bases and J by 0 bases, with 2 bases of the junction left unmatched. Per germline, CDR1 SGHRS and CDR2 YFSETQ. The CDR3: CASSWTSGSPNTGELFF. For the CDR3, the DNA is TGCGCCAGCAGCTGGACTAGCGGGAGCCCGAACACCGGGGAGCTGTTTTTT.

This clone was seen a single time. At the DNA level, this CDR3 is encoded by other sequences in the same sample as well. This chain joins TRBV6-1 and TRBJ1-4; D is perhaps TRBD1 (6 bases). V was pared by 0 bases and J by 7 bases, with 12 bases between. The length of the CDR3 is 15 residues. From germline, CDR1 is MNHNS and CDR2 SASEGT. This CDR3 is CASSEATGVGEKLFF. As DNA, the CDR3 is TGTGCCAGCAGTGAAGCGACAGGCGTAGGTGAAAAACTGTTTTTT.

This chain joins TRBV3-1 (or the pseudogene TRBV3-2) and TRBJ2-1; 7 bases line up with TRBD2. V lost 0 bases and J lost 6; bases outside the gene matches: 5. The CDR3 is 15 amino acids. Germline CDR1 reads LGHDT; CDR2 reads YNNKEL (reference sequence). The CDR3 spells CASSQDLTSPNEQFF. The CDR3 DNA follows: TGTGCCAGCAGCCAAGATTTGACTAGCCCCAATGAGCAGTTCTTC.

About this clone: Other DNA sequences of this sample code for an identical CDR3. The V call is TRBV18, the J call TRBJ1-2; TRBD1 aligns across 7 bases. Germline trimming cut 6 bases from V and 3 bases from J; bases unmatched to any gene: 4. The CDR3 runs 13 residues. Germline loops: CDR1 KGHSH, CDR2 LQKENI. The CDR3 spells CASSPDRDYGYTF. CDR3 sequence (DNA): TGTGCCAGCTCTCCAGACAGGGACTATGGCTACACCTTC.

This clone was seen many times. Relative to the germline gene, one junction end is altered; a read error may explain this. V gene TRBV6-6 combines with J gene TRBJ2-7; maybe TRBD1 (7 bases). This CDR3 comprises 13 residues. The V gene's germline CDR1 is MNHNY and CDR2 SVGAGI (reference sequence). CDR3 coding DNA: TGTGCCAGCACGGAAGGAGGGGGCGCGAGCAGTACTTTC. Amino acids: CASTEGGGASSTF.

As for this clone: One end of the junction fails to match germline, which may point to a read error. V gene TRBV7-9 combines with J gene TRBJ1-3; 8 nucleotides line up with TRBD1. The CDR3 has 16 amino acids. CDR1 is SEHNR, CDR2 FQNEAQ, per germline (reference sequence). In nucleotides, the CDR3 is TGTGCCAGCAGGTTAGACAGGGGATACTCTGGAAACACCATATATTTT. Protein product: CASRLDRGYSGNTIYF.

V usage is TRBV6-5 and J usage is TRBJ2-5, with D maybe TRBD1 (6 bases). The germline V gene has CDR1 MNHEY and CDR2 SVGAGI. Trimming removed 8 bases from V and 5 bases from J, with 15 bases in between. The CDR3 length is 13 residues. This CDR3 is CASWGRGYETQYF. CDR3 nucleotide sequence: TGTGCCAGCTGGGGCAGGGGATACGAGACCCAGTACTTC.

The J gene is TRBJ1-5, the V gene TRBV9; a possible D gene is TRBD1 (5 bases). The CDR3 sequence is 16 residues long. Per germline, CDR1 SGDLS and CDR2 YYNGEE. Trimming took 6 bases from V and 5 from J, leaving 21 bases between them. As DNA, the CDR3 is TGTGCCAGCACCCGTCGACAGCCGTCCGGCGATCAGCCCCAGCATTTT. Translating gives CASTRRQPSGDQPQHF.

This clone was found a few times. The rearrangement uses TRBV27 and TRBJ1-1, with D possibly being TRBD1 (5 bases). Trimming removed 7 bases at V and 5 bases at J, with 14 bases between. Germline values: CDR1 MNHEY, CDR2 SMNVEV (reference sequence). This CDR3 has 13 residues. CDR3 protein: CASKGGGGTEAFF. The CDR3 DNA is TGTGCCAGCAAAGGCGGGGGGGGAACTGAAGCTTTCTTT.

V and J are TRBV24-1 and TRBJ2-1; no reliable D call. This CDR3 region has 13 residues. Germline lookup yields CDR1 KGHDR and CDR2 SFDVKD. Trimming removed 1 base from V and 5 bases from J, with 5 bases in between. Written as DNA, the CDR3 is TGTGCCACCAGTGATTTCGGTGACAATGAGCAGTTCTTC. As protein: CATSDFGDNEQFF.

The V gene is TRBV10-2, the J gene TRBJ2-7, with D hard to call. The ends were cut back, 0 bases at V and 0 bases at J, with 3 bases in the middle. The CDR3 sequence is 13 residues long. Germline CDR1 is WSHSY and CDR2 is SAAADI. CDR3 in amino acids: CASSESGSYEQYF. The CDR3 DNA reads as TGCGCCAGCAGTGAGTCCGGCTCCTACGAGCAGTACTTC.

On this clone itself: Additional DNA sequences in this sample encode the identical CDR3. This chain uses TRBV9 with TRBJ1-2, with unresolved D. Looked up from germline, CDR1 is SGDLS and CDR2 is YYNGEE. Between the trimmed V and J ends, which lost 0 bases and 2 bases, there was a span of 8 bases. The CDR3 is 14 residues long. This chain's CDR3 is CASSVGRGNYGYTF. The CDR3 bases are TGTGCCAGCAGCGTAGGGCGGGGAAACTATGGCTACACCTTC.

The rearrangement uses TRBV10-1 and TRBJ2-4; D is perhaps TRBD2 (6 bases). The V end lost 4 bases, the J end lost 7 bases, and 14 bases lay between the germline ends. This CDR3 is 14 amino acids long. Germline loops: CDR1 WNHNN, CDR2 SYGVQD (reference sequence). The CDR3 DNA sequence: TGCGCCAGCAGTGTCCAGGGAGGTGACAACATTCAGTACTTC. This translates into CASSVQGGDNIQYF.

The gene calls are TRBV2 and TRBJ2-2; TRBD1 matches 9 bases. There are 13 residues in the CDR3. Germline-derived CDR1 and CDR2 are SNHLY and FYNNEI. The J segment lost 8 bases and the V segment lost 6 bases, leaving 4 bases of the junction unmatched. The CDR3 reads CASRGQGAGELFF. The CDR3 DNA follows: TGTGCCAGCAGGGGACAGGGTGCGGGGGAGCTGTTTTTT.

This chain connects TRBV2 to TRBJ2-7; D is possibly TRBD1 (6 bases). Germline-derived CDR1 and CDR2 are SNHLY and FYNNEI. This CDR3 region has 14 residues. V was clipped by 6 bases and J by 0 bases, with 12 bases between them. CDR3 nucleotides: TGTGCCAGCAGACACCGGGACAACTCCTACGAGCAGTACTTC. It translates to CASRHRDNSYEQYF. Variable domain in full (rest from reference TRBV2 and TRBJ2-7): EPEVTQTPSHQVTQMGQEVILRCVPISNHLYFYWYRQILGQKVEFLVSFYNNEISEKSEIFDDQFSVERPDGSNFTLKIRSTKLEDSAMYFCASRHRDNSYEQYFGPGTRLTVT.

The chain uses TRBV19 and TRBJ1-4; 7 bases line up with TRBD1. CDR3 length equals 17 residues. Germline loops: CDR1 LNHDA, CDR2 SQIVND (reference sequence). V shed 0 bases, J shed 6 bases, and the junction held 10 bases outside the gene matches. The chain's CDR3 is CASSIDPRGQTYEKLFF. The CDR3 region has the DNA TGTGCCAGTAGTATAGATCCGAGGGGACAGACGTATGAAAAACTGTTTTTT. Full variable domain (rest looked up from reference TRBV19 and TRBJ1-4): DGGITQSPKYLFRKEGQNVTLSCEQNLNHDAMYWYRQDPGQGLRLIYYSQIVNDFQKGDIAEGYSVSREKKESFPLTVTSAQKNPTAFYLCASSIDPRGQTYEKLFFGSGTQLSVL.

This clone was recorded only once. The V call is TRBV10-1, the J call TRBJ1-5; 7 bases are a match to TRBD1. The CDR3 has 15 amino acids. Germline CDR1 WNHNN, CDR2 SYGVQD (reference sequence). V shed 0 bases and J 7 bases; nucleotides not matched to a gene: 6. Written as DNA, the CDR3 is TGCGCCAGCAGTGAGTCAACGACAGGGAGCCAGCCCCAGCATTTT. This sequence encodes CASSESTTGSQPQHF.

This clone has a single count. The chain couples TRBV5-1 to TRBJ1-1, with D possibly being TRBD1 (6 bases). Germline loops: CDR1 SGHRS, CDR2 YFSETQ. Trimming pared 4 bases from V and 0 bases from J, leaving 10 bases between. This CDR3 comprises 14 residues. The CDR3 protein is CASSPDRLNTEAFF. The CDR3 DNA follows: TGCGCCAGCAGCCCGGACAGATTGAACACTGAAGCTTTCTTT.

The chain is built from TRBV2 and TRBJ2-7; the D is unclear. There are 14 residues in the CDR3. V dropped 2 bases and J dropped 6 bases, with 14 bases sitting between them. CDR1 is SNHLY, CDR2 FYNNEI, per germline. CDR3 in DNA: TGTGCCAGCAGTGAAAGAGGATGGGTCAGCGAGCAGTACTTC. This sequence encodes CASSERGWVSEQYF.

This clone was found a few times. V and J are TRBV2 and TRBJ1-2; D is uncertain. The CDR3 sequence is 13 residues long. Germline CDR1 and CDR2: SNHLY and FYNNEI. V dropped 6 bases and J dropped 4 bases, with 12 bases sitting between them. The CDR3 bases are TGTGCCAGCAGGGCGGGTAATCCCTATGGCTACACCTTC. Its translation is CASRAGNPYGYTF.

The rearrangement joins TRBV19 to TRBJ1-1; a possible D gene is TRBD1 (5 bases). Per the germline V gene, CDR1 is LNHDA and CDR2 is SQIVND (reference sequence). Trimming took 7 bases from V and 1 from J, leaving 16 bases between them. The CDR3 runs 15 residues. The DNA for the CDR3 is TGTGCCAGTAAGGGTCCGTGGACACCGAACACTGAAGCTTTCTTT. This codes for CASKGPWTPNTEAFF.

The chain links TRBV6-4 to TRBJ2-1, with 10 bases matching TRBD2. The V segment lost 6 bases and the J segment 7 bases; nucleotides outside the gene matches: 9. Germline V gene sequence: CDR1 MRHNA, CDR2 SNTAGT. The CDR3 is 15 residues long. In nucleotides, the CDR3 is TGTGCCAGCAGAGCCAGCGGGAGGGCCGGAAATGAGCAGTTCTTC. Translated: CASRASGRAGNEQFF.

The J gene is TRBJ2-2, the V gene TRBV5-4; TRBD2 agrees at 10 bases. The CDR3 covers 17 residues. Per germline, CDR1 SGHNT and CDR2 YYREEE (reference sequence). V lost 3 bases, J lost 6 bases, and 11 bases stayed unmatched. The CDR3 DNA reads TGTGCCAGCAGCTCTCCCCTGACTAGCGGGCGGCCCGGGGAGCTGTTTTTT. It encodes CASSSPLTSGRPGELFF.

V is TRBV15 and J is TRBJ2-7; 10 bases are shared with TRBD2. This CDR3 has 16 amino acids. Per germline, CDR1 LNHNV and CDR2 YYDKDF (reference sequence). Trimming cost V 1 base and J 5 bases; bases outside gene matches: 8. The CDR3 coding sequence is TGTGCCACCAGCAGAGCCCGACTAGCGGGCAAGGACGAGCAGTACTTC. This translates into CATSRARLAGKDEQYF.